These 21 T cell receptor beta chains came from one sample sequenced in a study of blood T cell repertoires in COVID-19. The assay was immunoSEQ multiplex PCR, and TCRdb's table has in-frame clones only and misses some. The repertoire has approximately 59,000 clones, roughly 81% of them found once; the top ten carry around 16%. The sequencing sample was made of peripheral blood. All receptors derive from a man at least 80 years old with acute or convalescent COVID-19.

The sample holds one count of this clone. The junction departs from the called germline gene at one end, perhaps through a read error. The CDR3 sequence is CASSQVLLDRLIF. The CDR3 nucleotides read TGTGCCAGCAGCCAAGTGTTATTGGACAGGCTGATCTTC. The gene calls are TRBV14 and TRBJ2-1, with 7 bases fitting TRBD1. The CDR3 is 13 residues long. CDR1 is SGHDN, CDR2 FVKESK, per germline.

This sequence joins TRBV27 and TRBJ1-5, with 8 bases aligning to TRBD1. The CDR3 has 13 amino acids. Unmatched junction bases numbered 4, after V lost 6 bases and J lost 6 bases. Germline V lookup: CDR1 MNHEY, CDR2 SMNVEV (reference sequence). CDR3 in amino acids: CASSPGGGQPQHF. CDR3 coding DNA: TGTGCCAGCAGCCCAGGGGGCGGTCAGCCCCAGCATTTT.

The CDR3 nucleotides read TGTGCCAGCAGTGAAAGACAGGACCTTTTCGACGAGCAGTACTTC. This encodes CASSERQDLFDEQYF. The chain is built from TRBV6-1 and TRBJ2-7; possibly TRBD1 for D (6 bases). Germline-derived CDR1 and CDR2 are MNHNS and SASEGT. With 2 bases removed from V and 5 bases from J, the gap between germline ends came to 16 bases. The CDR3 totals 15 residues.

This clone was counted between two and nine times. The chain carries TRBV5-4 and TRBJ2-7; D ambiguous. Germline assignment: CDR1 SGHNT and CDR2 YYREEE (reference sequence). Trimming left V 3 bases short and J 2 bases short, with 9 bases between. This CDR3 has 13 amino acids. DNA of the CDR3: TGTGCCAGCAGCTCGGAACAGCCCTACGAGCAGTACTTC. As protein: CASSSEQPYEQYF.

The chain recombines TRBV5-1 with TRBJ1-1; 7 bases match TRBD1. The J segment lost 5 bases and the V segment lost 2 bases, leaving 9 bases of the junction unmatched. CDR1 is SGHRS, CDR2 YFSETQ, per germline. This CDR3 is 15 amino acids long. The CDR3 loop is CASSLGDSLGTEAFF. The CDR3 region has the DNA TGCGCCAGCAGCTTAGGGGACAGTTTAGGAACTGAAGCTTTCTTT.

The V and J genes are TRBV4-2 and TRBJ1-4, with D possibly TRBD1 on 5 matching bases. V lost 3 bases and J lost 4, with 9 bases in between. The CDR3 loop spans 14 amino acids. Germline V gives CDR1 LGHNA, CDR2 YNFKEQ. CDR3 sequence (DNA): TGTGCCAGCAGCCAGGCAGGGAATAATGAAAAACTGTTTTTT. Its protein product is CASSQAGNNEKLFF.

This rearrangement joins TRBV5-4 to TRBJ1-2; 7 bases match TRBD1. Germline V gene lookup returns CDR1 SGHNT and CDR2 YYREEE (reference sequence). Unmatched junction bases numbered 2, after V lost 4 bases and J lost 5 bases. The CDR3 sequence is 12 residues long. CDR3 residues: CASSPGQYGYTF. CDR3 nucleotides: TGTGCCAGCAGCCCGGGACAGTATGGCTACACCTTC.

The genes are TRBV9 and TRBJ2-7, with 8 nucleotides matching TRBD1. The CDR3 covers 15 residues. Germline V gene sequence: CDR1 SGDLS, CDR2 YYNGEE. The V segment lost 3 bases and the J segment 5 bases; nucleotides outside the gene matches: 10. CDR3 DNA sequence: TGTGCCAGCAGCGGCTGGACAGGGTTGGGGGACGAGCAGTACTTC. Residues: CASSGWTGLGDEQYF.

The chain is built from TRBV27 and TRBJ2-3; TRBD2 matches at 8 bases. There are 13 residues in the CDR3. Germline V gives CDR1 MNHEY, CDR2 SMNVEV (reference sequence). Unmatched junction bases numbered 8, after V lost 5 bases and J lost 10 bases. CDR3 bases: TGTGCCAGCAGTCCCGAACGGGGGGGGGCGCAGTATTTT. Its protein is CASSPERGGAQYF.

The chain has TRBV11-2 and TRBJ2-3; possible D gene TRBD1, 5 bases. Germline values: CDR1 SGHAT, CDR2 FQNNGV. CDR3 length equals 13 residues. Deletions cut 0 bases from V and 5 bases from J, with 6 bases between. The CDR3 here is CASSLDQGDTQYF. DNA for the CDR3: TGTGCCAGCAGCTTAGACCAGGGAGATACGCAGTATTTT.

The rearrangement joins TRBV7-8 to TRBJ1-2, with D maybe TRBD1 (5 bases). The germline V gene encodes CDR1 SGHVS and CDR2 FQNEAQ. Between the trimmed V and J ends, which lost 1 base and 4 bases, there was a span of 7 bases. The CDR3 runs 13 residues. Here the CDR3 reads CASSLETVYGYTF. The CDR3 coding sequence is TGTGCCAGCAGCTTAGAGACAGTCTATGGCTACACCTTC.

CDR3: CASTVQGASGANVLTF. CDR3 in DNA: TGTGCCAGCACAGTCCAGGGGGCATCTGGGGCCAACGTCCTGACTTTC. V is TRBV28 and J is TRBJ2-6; TRBD1 matches at 8 bases. With V trimmed by 7 bases and J by 1 base, 6 bases remained unmatched. From germline, CDR1 is MDHEN and CDR2 SYDVKM. This CDR3 spans 16 amino acids.

The V call is TRBV27, the J call TRBJ2-1; the D is unclear. Germline V gene data show CDR1 as MNHEY and CDR2 as SMNVEV (reference sequence). Between the trimmed V and J ends, which lost 8 bases and 4 bases, there was a span of 12 bases. The CDR3 covers 13 residues. CDR3 nucleotides: TGTGCCAGCGCGGTGTTCCGATACAATGAGCAGTTCTTC. Protein sequence: CASAVFRYNEQFF.

The chain links TRBV5-4 to TRBJ1-1; a weak D match, TRBD1 (6 bases). The CDR3 consists of 15 residues. Germline V gene data show CDR1 as SGHNT and CDR2 as YYREEE (reference sequence). V was cut by 0 bases and J by 5 bases, with 14 bases left in between. DNA of the CDR3: TGTGCCAGCAGCTTGGATCGGGGGGCGCGGACTGAAGCTTTCTTT. Its translation is CASSLDRGARTEAFF.

The chain employs TRBV5-1 and TRBJ2-7, with TRBD2 matching 8 bases. V lost 4 bases and J lost 2; bases outside the gene matches: 5. The CDR3 totals 14 residues. CDR1 SGHRS and CDR2 YFSETQ come from the germline V gene. The CDR3 nucleotides are TGCGCCAGCAGCACAGCGGGAGACCCCTACGAGCAGTACTTC. Its protein product is CASSTAGDPYEQYF.

The V call is TRBV6-6, the J call TRBJ1-1; D is possibly TRBD1 (6 bases). CDR1 is MNHNY, CDR2 SVGAGI, per germline (reference sequence). The V end lost 6 bases, the J end lost 9 bases, and 17 bases lay between the germline ends. The CDR3 length is 13 residues. CDR3 nucleotide sequence: TGTGCCAGCAGCCAACGGGAGGACAGACAAGCTTTCTTT. It yields the protein CASSQREDRQAFF.

The rearrangement links TRBV6-6 to TRBJ1-1, with TRBD1 as a possible D gene (6 bases). Between the trimmed V and J ends, which lost 5 bases and 2 bases, there was a span of 12 bases. The CDR3 runs to 14 residues. Germline CDR1 MNHNY, CDR2 SVGAGI (reference sequence). CDR3 bases: TGTGCCAGCAGTCAAGGACAGTTTAACACTGAAGCTTTCTTT. The encoded protein is CASSQGQFNTEAFF.

V usage is TRBV6-5 and J usage is TRBJ2-7, with D possibly matching TRBD1 (5 bases). Trimming shortened V by 6 bases and J by 6 bases, and 15 bases separated the two germline ends. The germline V gene encodes CDR1 MNHEY and CDR2 SVGAGI. The CDR3 sequence is 13 residues long. This CDR3 is CASRRQKVGEQYF. In nucleotides, the CDR3 is TGTGCCAGCAGGCGACAGAAGGTCGGCGAGCAGTACTTC.

The chain carries TRBV27 and TRBJ1-5; D gene ambiguous. This CDR3 contains 15 residues. V was clipped by 5 bases and J by 2 bases, with 13 bases between them. Germline CDR1 and CDR2: MNHEY and SMNVEV (reference sequence). The CDR3 DNA follows: TGTGCCAGCAGTCCCCGTGAGGCGGGCAATCAGCCCCAGCATTTT. This sequence encodes CASSPREAGNQPQHF.

V is TRBV10-3 and J is TRBJ1-2; no firm D call. This CDR3 comprises 16 residues. Trimming took 2 bases from V and 4 from J, leaving 17 bases between them. CDR1 is ENHRY, CDR2 SYGVKD, per germline. The CDR3: CAISEALNENPYGYTF. In nucleotides, the CDR3 is TGTGCCATCAGTGAGGCTCTGAATGAGAACCCCTATGGCTACACCTTC.

The chain joins TRBV11-2 to TRBJ2-7, with D uncertain. Germline V lookup: CDR1 SGHAT, CDR2 FQNNGV. Trimming took 1 base from V and 3 from J, leaving 7 bases between them. There are 13 residues in the CDR3. The CDR3 DNA is TGTGCCAGCAGCTTAGTCTCCCTCTACGAGCAGTACTTC. This sequence encodes CASSLVSLYEQYF.